The TCR beta chain described here comes from a study of patients and donors after allogeneic stem cell transplantation. The CDR3 consists of 15 residues. Losses at the gene ends were 4 bases for V and 5 bases for J; bases not matched to a gene: 7. TCRdb re-derived calls from the RT-PCR reads in MiXCR, one entry per CDR3 protein. The table shows 30,000 to 40,000 distinct CDR3 sequences, with about two fifths occurring only once. The chain uses TRBV12-3 or TRBV12-4 and TRBJ2-7, with 11 nucleotides matching TRBD2. Sequencing was carried out using blood, either unsorted or a sorted T cell fraction (not recorded which). The receptor was derived from a human donor who was either an allogeneic HSCT recipient or a stem cell or donor lymphocyte infusion donor (not recorded which). It is not recorded whose cells these are; they may come from a transplant donor. This chain's CDR3 is CASSSLSGRVDEQYF. The DNA for the CDR3 is TGTGCCAGCAGTTCCCTTAGCGGGAGGGTCGACGAGCAGTACTTC.